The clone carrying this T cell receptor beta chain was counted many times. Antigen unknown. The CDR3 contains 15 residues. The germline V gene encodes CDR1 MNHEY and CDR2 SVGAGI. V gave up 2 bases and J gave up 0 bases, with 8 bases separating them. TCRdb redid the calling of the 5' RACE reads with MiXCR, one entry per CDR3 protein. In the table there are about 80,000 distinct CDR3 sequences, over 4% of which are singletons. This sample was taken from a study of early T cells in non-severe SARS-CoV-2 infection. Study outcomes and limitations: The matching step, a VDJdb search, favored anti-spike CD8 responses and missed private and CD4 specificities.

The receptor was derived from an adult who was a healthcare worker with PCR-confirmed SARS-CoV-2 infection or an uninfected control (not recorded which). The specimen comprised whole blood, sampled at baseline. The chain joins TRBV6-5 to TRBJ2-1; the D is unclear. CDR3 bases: TGTGCCAGCAGTTACCATCCGAGCTCCTACAATGAGCAGTTCTTC. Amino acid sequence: CASSYHPSSYNEQFF.